Listed below are T cell receptor beta chains from one sample, sequenced in a study of control samples from healthy donors and cancer patients. TCRdb's table, derived via immunoSEQ multiplex PCR, lists solely in-frame clones and lacks some. The top ten hold about 22% of the sample, which has some 40,000 clones, around 80% seen once. Sequenced material: PBMCs. All receptors come from a woman aged 55-69 years with lung cancer. The CDR3 runs from the conserved cysteine through the conserved F or W.

V gene: TRBV7-2; CDR3 protein: CASSPPPENIQYF
V gene: TRBV4-1; CDR3 protein: CASSQDYRGRLTDTQYF
V gene: TRBV7-8; CDR3 protein: CASFLPPGNTIYF
V gene: TRBV7-8; CDR3 protein: CASSLAKETQYF
V gene: TRBV4-1; CDR3 protein: CASSPRPRELGQETQYF
V gene: TRBV27; CDR3 protein: CASSLFGVGLAGSYEQYF
V gene: TRBV10-1; CDR3 protein: CASSEREGRGLHYLQPQHF
V gene: TRBV6-5; CDR3 protein: CASSLSGIQVPTVQYF
V gene: TRBV29-1; CDR3 protein: CSVVKEGLSIDANTGELFF
V gene: TRBV10-3; CDR3 protein: CAIRTDTNEKLFF
V gene: TRBV7-2; CDR3 protein: CASSSYKQGSYGYTF
V gene: TRBV7-2; CDR3 protein: CASTRPRSTEAFF
V gene: TRBV7-9; CDR3 protein: CASSVWTGGTEAFF
V gene: TRBV25-1; CDR3 protein: CASRGTGSDIQYF
V gene: TRBV30; CDR3 protein: CAWSQYYEQYF
V gene: TRBV5-1; CDR3 protein: CASSLGFREKEFF
V gene: TRBV7-3; CDR3 protein: CASSLGGQDYGYTF
V gene: TRBV30; CDR3 protein: CAWSGGPREAFF
V gene: TRBV7-3; CDR3 protein: CASSGAGGDGYTF
V gene: TRBV30; CDR3 protein: CAWSEMGGPMDTGELFF
V gene: TRBV5-1; CDR3 protein: CASSLEGRSNSPLHF
V gene: TRBV11-2; CDR3 protein: CASSQAGNEQFF
V gene: TRBV19; CDR3 protein: CASSISGTGRSYEQYF
V gene: TRBV19; CDR3 protein: CASSRDTEAFF
V gene: TRBV6-2/TRBV6-3; CDR3 protein: CASSLGKLGQGAYEQYF
V gene: TRBV19; CDR3 protein: CASSKGQLYTGELFF
V gene: TRBV5-4; CDR3 protein: CASSLGQSYEQYF
V gene: TRBV19; CDR3 protein: CASRKGGAEGYTF
V gene: TRBV6-5; CDR3 protein: CASSLVPGGNEKLFF
V gene: TRBV13; CDR3 protein: CASSLGLPTYEQYF
V gene: TRBV7-9; CDR3 protein: CASSLPQTEAYEQYF
V gene: TRBV9; CDR3 protein: CASSAQTGGGYGYTF
V gene: TRBV6-5; CDR3 protein: CASRGWNTGELFF
V gene: TRBV7-2; CDR3 protein: CASSLGSEPGEQFF
V gene: TRBV6-5; CDR3 protein: CASSTGETQYF
V gene: TRBV29-1; CDR3 protein: CSVVAGAPAF
V gene: TRBV7-2; CDR3 protein: CASSATGNEQFF
V gene: TRBV7-2; CDR3 protein: CASSWDRGYSGNTIYF
V gene: TRBV9; CDR3 protein: CASSVELAGTGQYF
V gene: TRBV19; CDR3 protein: CASSGGLWKTEAFF
V gene: TRBV30; CDR3 protein: CASTTRGVSYTF
V gene: TRBV6-5; CDR3 protein: CASSSSLHEQYF
V gene: TRBV2; CDR3 protein: CASSEARGLGTDTQYF
V gene: TRBV18; CDR3 protein: CASSPIRGTEAFF
V gene: TRBV6-6; CDR3 protein: CASSTDQPQHF
V gene: TRBV6-4; CDR3 protein: CASTGTPGTGELFF
V gene: TRBV30; CDR3 protein: CAWSVPLAGGTDTQYF
V gene: TRBV29-1; CDR3 protein: CSALGTVRDRILAGNTIYF
V gene: TRBV18; CDR3 protein: CASSRSGGSTDTQYF
V gene: TRBV3-1/TRBV3-2; CDR3 protein: CASTPSGTDTQYF
V gene: TRBV12-1; CDR3 protein: CASSRSGTAKNQPQHF
V gene: TRBV19; CDR3 protein: CASSIAGSEQGSLF
V gene: TRBV3-1/TRBV3-2; CDR3 protein: CASSPRQANTGELFF
V gene: TRBV3-1/TRBV3-2; CDR3 protein: CASSQWTSGLNTGELFF
V gene: TRBV4-3; CDR3 protein: CASSPGGAGVDEQFF
V gene: TRBV27; CDR3 protein: CASSPKYNSPLHF
V gene: TRBV18; CDR3 protein: CASSPTGGYEQYF
V gene: TRBV5-1; CDR3 protein: CASSFIGQGIVQYF
V gene: TRBV2; CDR3 protein: CASSEMNEQFF